These T cell receptor beta chains were read from a single sample in a study of blood T cells in healthy people across ages. MiXCR was run by TCRdb on the 5' RACE reads, yielding one entry per CDR3 protein. The sample includes 500,000 to 700,000 distinct CDR3 sequences, roughly 31% of them seen just once. Sequenced: blood. The receptors shown here come from an elderly woman in good health. Each CDR3 is given with its conserved first and last residue. A D gene is named only where the DNA matches it firmly. Not all rows give a size; the values are once, few, many and, for expanded clones, a class.

TRBD2	TRBJ2-1	many	TRBV3-1	CASSPKRGAYNEQFF	TGTGCCAGCAGCCCGAAGCGGGGGGCCTACAATGAGCAGTTCTTC
TRBD1	TRBJ1-4	few	TRBV6-1	CASSESWTGVEKLFF	TGTGCCAGCAGTGAATCATGGACAGGGGTCGAAAAACTGTTTTTT
-	TRBJ1-6	-	TRBV7-2	CASTPGPGMNSPLHF	TGTGCCAGCACCCCGGGACCAGGGATGAATTCACCCCTCCACTTT
TRBD2	TRBJ2-1	many	TRBV14	CASSQIVGGGAGEQFF	TGTGCCAGCAGCCAAATCGTCGGCGGGGGGGCCGGCGAGCAGTTCTTC
TRBD2	TRBJ2-1	many	TRBV19	CASSPLAGGAYNEQFF	TGTGCCAGTAGTCCCCTAGCGGGGGGGGCCTACAATGAGCAGTTCTTC
-	TRBJ1-3	-	TRBV3-1	CASSQDRAGSTIYF	TGTGCCAGCAGCCAAGACAGAGCCGGAAGCACCATATATTTT
-	TRBJ2-7	-	TRBV5-1	CASSLDPYNEQYF	TGCGCCAGCAGTCTTGACCCCTACAATGAGCAGTACTTC
TRBD2	TRBJ2-1	-	TRBV7-2	CASSSALAGRYNEQFF	TGTGCCAGCAGCTCCGCCCTAGCGGGGAGATACAATGAGCAGTTCTTC
-	TRBJ2-5	-	TRBV9	CASSVAGRAQETRFF	TGTGCCAGCAGCGTAGCTGGGAGAGCTCAAGAGACCCGGTTCTTC
-	TRBJ2-6	many	TRBV9	CASSGSRGATILSGANVLTF	TGTGCCAGCAGCGGGTCGAGGGGAGCGACAATCCTCTCTGGGGCCAACGTCCTGACTTTC
-	TRBJ2-3	many	TRBV11-3	CASSRRGGSTDTQYF	TGTGCCAGCAGTCGCCGCGGTGGGAGCACAGATACGCAGTATTTT
-	TRBJ2-5	many	TRBV27	CASSFGGAQETQYF	TGTGCCAGCAGTTTTGGCGGGGCTCAAGAGACCCAGTACTTC
-	TRBJ1-2	few	TRBV3-1	CASTPARGSYGYTF	TGTGCCAGCACCCCAGCCCGGGGTAGCTATGGCTACACCTTC
TRBD1	TRBJ1-5	few	TRBV5-1	CASSLTGDHQPQHF	TGCGCCAGCAGCTTGACAGGGGATCATCAGCCCCAGCATTTT
TRBD1	TRBJ1-2	many	TRBV4-3	CASSETGSANYGYTF	TGCGCCAGCAGCGAGACAGGGTCCGCCAACTATGGCTACACCTTC
-	TRBJ2-7	medium-sized	TRBV7-2	CASSLGKGAYEQYF	TGTGCCAGCAGCTTAGGAAAAGGCGCCTACGAGCAGTACTTC
-	TRBJ1-5	-	TRBV24-1	CATSEFGDNQPQHF	TGTGCCACCAGTGAGTTTGGGGACAACCAGCCCCAGCATTTT
TRBD2	TRBJ2-1	many	TRBV7-3	CASSLGTSPFREQFF	TGTGCCAGCAGCTTAGGGACTAGCCCTTTCCGAGAGCAGTTCTTC
TRBD2	TRBJ2-1	many	TRBV7-2	CASSFAGRGGVEQFF	TGTGCCAGCAGCTTTGCGGGGCGGGGGGGCGTTGAGCAGTTCTTC
TRBD2	TRBJ2-3	many	TRBV7-2	CASSLSGGARDTQYF	TGTGCCAGCAGCTTGAGCGGGGGGGCCAGGGATACGCAGTATTTT